What follows are 4 T cell receptor beta chains derived from one specimen sequenced in a study of T cells in localized non-small cell lung cancer. Method: immunoSEQ multiplex PCR; TCRdb's copy keeps in-frame clones and lacks some. The sample contains about 1,400 clones, approximately 20% of which appear only once. Source: lung tumor tissue, taken before any cancer treatment. Receptor source: a male donor at least 60 years old with stage III squamous cell lung carcinoma.

The chain carries TRBV11-3 and TRBJ2-7; TRBD1 aligns across 10 bases. Trimming removed 4 bases from V and 0 bases from J; junction bases left unmatched: 12. The CDR3 has 18 residues. Per germline, CDR1 SGHNT and CDR2 YENEEA. The CDR3 loop is CASSSGTGAISGSYEQYF. As DNA, the CDR3 is TGTGCCAGCAGCTCCGGGACAGGGGCGATATCAGGCTCCTACGAGCAGTACTTC. The full variable domain, its missing parts supplied by reference TRBV11-3 and TRBJ2-7, is EAGVVQSPRYKIIEKKQPVAFWCNPISGHNTLYWYLQNLGQGPELLIRYENEEAVDDSQLPKDRFSAERLKGVDSTLKIQPAELGDSAVYLCASSSGTGAISGSYEQYFGPGTRLTVT.

This clone was seen a few times. The genes are TRBV11-3 and TRBJ2-1; a possible D gene is TRBD2 (6 bases). The CDR3 covers 14 residues. Between the trimmed V and J ends, which lost 5 bases and 9 bases, there was a span of 17 bases. CDR1 is SGHNT, CDR2 YENEEA, per germline. CDR3 amino acids: CASSPRRGPTEQFF. CDR3 DNA: TGTGCCAGCAGCCCCCGGAGGGGCCCTACTGAGCAGTTCTTC.

The chain recombines TRBV10-3 with TRBJ2-4, with unresolved D. V gave up 2 bases and J gave up 9 bases, with 11 bases separating them. Germline V CDR1 and CDR2: ENHRY, SYGVKD. CDR3 size: 13 residues. The CDR3 is CAISEAELVIQYF. CDR3 nucleotide sequence: TGTGCCATCAGTGAGGCCGAACTCGTCATTCAGTACTTC.

The J gene is TRBJ1-2, the V gene TRBV29-1; D uncertain. CDR3 length: 12 residues. The ends were cut back, 4 bases at V and 3 bases at J, with 9 bases in the middle. Germline CDR1 is SQVTM and CDR2 is ANQGSEA. CDR3: CSVVGRDYGYTF. The CDR3 region has the DNA TGCAGCGTTGTAGGCAGAGACTATGGCTACACCTTC.